This T cell receptor beta chain was retrieved from a study of blood T cell repertoires in COVID-19. The wider study: COVID-19 samples from acute and convalescent phases originated in the United States, Italy and Spain. Nucleic acid was either cDNA or gDNA, and it came from T cells, B-cell-depleted T cells, or PBMCs.

The repertoire was sequenced with immunoSEQ multiplex PCR; TCRdb's copy has only in-frame clones and lacks some. The table lists roughly 30,000 clones, around 94% of them singletons. Germline lookup yields CDR1 SGDLS and CDR2 YYNGEE. This CDR3 spans 16 amino acids. Trimming took 4 bases from V and 3 from J; bases not matched to a gene: 7. The clonotype comes from a woman in her 70s with COVID-19, enrolled during active disease. This chain links TRBV9 with TRBJ2-3; 11 bases align to TRBD2. Material for sequencing was peripheral blood. The CDR3 DNA reads as TGTGCCAGCAGCTCCCGACTAGCGGGAAGTACAGATACGCAGTATTTT. It specifies CASSSRLAGSTDTQYF.